One and the same sample provided the 10 T cell receptor beta chains below, sequenced in a study of technical replicates of blood from a few donors. Some clones are missing from TCRdb's copy, which holds only in-frame ones; the method was immunoSEQ multiplex PCR. The sample has tens of thousands of clones, 95% to 97% seen once. The sequencing input was T cells isolated from PBMCs. These receptors were taken from a human donor in good health.

The gene calls are TRBV23-1 and TRBJ1-4; TRBD1 might be the D (5 bases). TRBV23-1 carries the ORF label, with uncertain function. The CDR3 spans 21 residues. V was shortened by 0 bases and J by 4 bases, with 27 bases between the two germline ends. The CDR3 is CASSQSFLDSFRSKGNEKLFF. In nucleotides, the CDR3 is TGCGCCAGCAGTCAATCGTTCCTTGACAGTTTCAGGAGCAAAGGTAATGAAAAACTGTTTTTT.

The genes are TRBV13 and TRBJ1-2; D ambiguous. Looked up from germline, CDR1 is PRHDT and CDR2 is FYEKMQ (reference sequence). Trimming shortened V by 0 bases and J by 8 bases, and 7 bases separated the two germline ends. This CDR3 contains 12 residues. The CDR3 DNA is TGTGCCAGCAGCTTAGGGTTGGGCGGCTACACCTTC. It codes for CASSLGLGGYTF.

The chain carries TRBV19 and TRBJ1-1, with TRBD1 as a possible D gene (6 bases). The V end was cut by 6 bases, the J end by 3 bases, with 11 bases between. Germline V gives CDR1 LNHDA, CDR2 SQIVND (reference sequence). CDR3 size: 13 residues. This chain's CDR3 is CASRPGHYTEAFF. The CDR3 DNA follows: TGTGCCAGTAGGCCGGGACACTACACTGAAGCTTTCTTT.

The chain joins TRBV4-1 to TRBJ1-3; TRBD1 aligns across 7 bases. This CDR3 has 17 residues. The V gene end was trimmed by 0 bases and the J gene end by 4 bases; junction bases not matched to a gene: 9. The V gene's germline CDR1 is MGHRA and CDR2 YSYEKL. In DNA form, the CDR3 reads TGCGCCAGCAGCCAAGATCAAATGGGGACAGTCGGAAACACCATATATTTT. Encoded protein: CASSQDQMGTVGNTIYF.

This rearrangement joins TRBV9 to TRBJ1-2; 7 bases fit TRBD1. CDR1 and CDR2 from the germline V gene are SGDLS and YYNGEE. CDR3 length: 17 amino acids. Losses at the gene ends were 3 bases for V and 4 bases for J; bases not matched to a gene: 15. The DNA of the CDR3 is TGTGCCAGCAGCGCCGGGACAGCACCTGTGCCTCGCTATGGCTACACCTTC. The encoded protein is CASSAGTAPVPRYGYTF.

This clone appeared a single time. This rearrangement joins TRBV5-8 to TRBJ1-2; the D is unclear. The CDR3 is 15 residues long. Trimming left V 2 bases short and J 4 bases short, with 15 bases between. Germline V lookup: CDR1 SGHTS, CDR2 YDEGEE. The CDR3 sequence is CASSLILPRFYGYTF. The CDR3 nucleotides are TGTGCCAGCAGCTTAATTCTTCCCAGGTTCTATGGCTACACCTTC.

The chain employs TRBV18 and TRBJ2-7; 8 bases align to TRBD2. V lost 2 bases, J lost 2 bases, and 11 bases stayed unmatched. Germline-derived CDR1 and CDR2 are KGHSH and LQKENI. The CDR3 is made up of 17 amino acids. CDR3 sequence: CASSPISGALSTYEQYF. In DNA form, the CDR3 reads TGTGCCAGCTCACCAATTAGCGGGGCCCTCTCTACCTACGAGCAGTACTTC. The full variable domain, its missing parts supplied by reference TRBV18 and TRBJ2-7, is NAGVMQNPRHLVRRRGQEARLRCSPMKGHSHVYWYRQLPEEGLKFMVYLQKENIIDESGMPKERFSAEFPKEGPSILRIQQVVRGDSAAYFCASSPISGALSTYEQYFGPGTRLTVT.

This clone appeared a few times. This chain joins TRBV6-1 and TRBJ1-2; D is unclear. The germline CDR1 and CDR2 sequences are MNHNS and SASEGT. Trimming removed 6 bases at V and 6 bases at J, with 14 bases between. CDR3 length: 13 amino acids. The CDR3 protein is CASSPRGDDGYTF. CDR3 in DNA: TGTGCCAGCAGCCCCCGGGGAGACGATGGCTACACCTTC.

V usage is TRBV10-1 and J usage is TRBJ1-1; D is undetermined. Germline loops: CDR1 WNHNN, CDR2 SYGVQD (reference sequence). V lost 0 bases and J 1 base, leaving 6 bases between the germline ends. The CDR3 contains 14 residues. The CDR3 spells CASSESGTNTEAFF. The DNA of the CDR3 is TGCGCCAGCAGTGAGTCGGGCACGAACACTGAAGCTTTCTTT.

The gene calls are TRBV28 and TRBJ2-5; a weak D match, TRBD1 (6 bases). The V gene's germline CDR1 is MDHEN and CDR2 SYDVKM. Trimming stripped 3 bases from V and 4 bases from J, with 12 bases between. The length of the CDR3 is 14 residues. CDR3 nucleotides: TGTGCCAGCAGTTTTAGGGGGTTGATAGAGACCCAGTACTTC. It yields the protein CASSFRGLIETQYF.